The source of this T cell receptor (beta chain) is a study of human T cells and chemical hapten exposure. CDR3 size: 15 residues. Germline CDR1 is LGHDT and CDR2 is YNNKEL (reference sequence). Trimming took off 1 base at V and 4 bases at J, with 13 bases between the two ends. The study, taken as a whole, reports: The study found expanded TCRs formed significantly more large CDR3 similarity clusters than controls.

As for this clonotype: Its target is not known.

A single record per CDR3 protein comes from TCRdb applying MiXCR to the RACE reads. The repertoire holds 65,000 to 90,000 distinct CDR3 sequences, with around 13% as singletons. Time point in this sample: pre-sensitization, week 0. Treatment meaning: therapeutic diphenylcyclopropenone sensitization with weekly scalp DPC. The sequence came from a woman aged 50 to 60 with alopecia areata. Some clones in this sample may be carry-over from other donors' samples. The rearrangement joins TRBV3-1 to TRBJ2-5; D possibly uses TRBD1 or TRBD2 (5 bases each). The starting material was whole blood, obtained in connection with sensitization to the hapten diphenylcyclopropenone (DPC). In DNA form, the CDR3 reads TGTGCCAGCAGCCAAGTCAGGAACGGGGCAGAGACCCAGTACTTC. Translated: CASSQVRNGAETQYF.